This entry concerns a single T cell receptor (beta chain). This record comes from a study of blood T cell repertoires in COVID-19. In the study overall: Samples taken during acute and convalescent COVID-19 were collected in the United States, Italy and Spain.

TCRdb's table, derived via immunoSEQ multiplex PCR, lists solely in-frame clones and lacks some. This table has under 500,000 clones, 75% to 90% appearing once. This CDR3 comprises 15 residues. Trimming removed 3 bases from V and 4 bases from J, with 16 bases in between. From germline, CDR1 is SGHAT and CDR2 FQNNGV. This TCR derives from a woman aged 25-40 years with acute or convalescent COVID-19. The sample consisted of peripheral blood. The J gene is TRBJ2-7, the V gene TRBV11-2, with TRBD2 as a possible D gene (5 bases). In nucleotides, the CDR3 is TGTGCCAGCAGCTTGGGTTTCACTAGTTTATACGAGCAGTACTTC. It encodes CASSLGFTSLYEQYF.